The 21 T cell receptor beta chains given below trace back to one sample, sequenced in a study of T-cell reconstitution after alpha-beta-depleted transplantation in children. Construction of the TCRbeta library involved unique molecular identifiers. One entry per CDR3 protein results from TCRdb running MiXCR on the PCR reads. The sample holds approximately 590,000 distinct CDR3 sequences, 8% to 11% seen once. The sequences come from PBMCs from the stem cell graft donor, collected from the stem cell graft. These receptors all stem from a human donor who donated a stem cell graft to a child with acute myeloid leukemia.

The chain recombines TRBV20-1 with TRBJ1-4; the match to TRBD1 covers 8 bases. In germline, CDR1 is DFQATT, CDR2 SNEGSKA (reference sequence). The CDR3 contains 13 residues. Losses at the gene ends were 6 bases for V and 6 bases for J; bases not matched to a gene: 6. The CDR3 sequence is CSANRGNDEKLFF. CDR3 nucleotides: TGCAGTGCAAACAGGGGGAACGATGAAAAACTGTTTTTT.

This clonotype was counted only a few times. The rearrangement uses TRBV5-6 and TRBJ2-5; a possible D gene is TRBD2 (6 bases). Germline CDR1 is SGHDT and CDR2 is YYEEEE. The CDR3 is 13 residues long. The V and J ends lost 1 base and 5 bases respectively, with 9 bases between them. The CDR3 loop is CASSLQEGETQYF. As DNA, the CDR3 is TGTGCCAGCAGCTTGCAGGAGGGGGAGACCCAGTACTTC. The complete variable domain, with remaining parts taken from reference TRBV5-6 and TRBJ2-5, reads DAGVTQSPTHLIKTRGQQVTLRCSPKSGHDTVSWYQQALGQGPQFIFQYYEEEERQRGNFPDRFSGHQFPNYSSELNVNALLLGDSALYLCASSLQEGETQYFGPGTRLLVL.

This clonotype was counted between two and nine times. The chain joins TRBV29-1 to TRBJ1-4, with D maybe TRBD1 (5 bases). Trimming took off 7 bases at V and 2 bases at J, with 14 bases between the two ends. This CDR3 has 14 amino acids. From germline, CDR1 is SQVTM and CDR2 ANQGSEA. CDR3 protein: CSAGLRATNEKLFF. The DNA of the CDR3 is TGCAGCGCCGGCCTCAGGGCGACTAATGAAAAACTGTTTTTT.

The genes are TRBV12-3 or TRBV12-4 and TRBJ1-1, with TRBD1 as a possible D gene (5 bases). The V gene lost 2 bases and the J gene lost 6 bases, with 13 bases spanning the gap. CDR3 length: 14 residues. In DNA, the CDR3 is TGTGCCAGCAGTTTATACGGGACGTATTCTGAAGCTTTCTTT. This translates into CASSLYGTYSEAFF.

This clonotype was detected only a few times. The chain recombines TRBV5-1 with TRBJ2-3; 10 bases are a match to TRBD2. Germline V gives CDR1 SGHRS, CDR2 YFSETQ. Unmatched junction bases numbered 12, after V lost 1 base and J lost 10 bases. The CDR3 has 16 amino acids. The DNA for the CDR3 is TGCGCCAGCAGCTTGACGGCTAGCGGGGGAAATATCGCGCAGTATTTT. Its translation: CASSLTASGGNIAQYF.

The chain combines TRBV25-1 with TRBJ1-5; D remains ambiguous. Germline loops: CDR1 MGHDK, CDR2 SYGVNS. The CDR3 sequence is 17 residues long. V was shortened by 3 bases and J by 3 bases, with 18 bases between the two germline ends. The CDR3 DNA reads TGTGCCAGCAGTGAGGAGGGAGGACCTCCTTACAATCAGCCCCAGCATTTT. Translating gives CASSEEGGPPYNQPQHF.

This clonotype was counted only a few times. This rearrangement joins TRBV5-1 to TRBJ2-5; the D is unclear. V lost 4 bases to trimming and J lost 6 bases, with 10 bases between them. The CDR3 length is 12 residues. The germline CDR1 and CDR2 sequences are SGHRS and YFSETQ. The CDR3 DNA reads TGCGCCAGCAGCCCGTCCGGGCAGACCCAGTACTTC. Its translation is CASSPSGQTQYF.

This clonotype was seen a few times. This sequence may be a read error, since a much larger clone differs from it by one base. The gene calls are TRBV4-2 and TRBJ2-1; D call uncertain. This CDR3 is built from 14 residues. Germline loops: CDR1 LGHNA, CDR2 YNFKEQ. CDR3 amino acids: CAISPGQVYNEQFF. CDR3 DNA sequence: TGTGCCATCAGCCCCGGCCAGGTCTACAATGAGCAGTTCTTC.

CDR3 sequence (DNA): TGTGCCAGCAGCTCCCAGGACAGGGCGGAGCAGCCCCAGCATTTT. Protein product: CASSSQDRAEQPQHF. The rearrangement links TRBV5-6 to TRBJ1-5; 8 bases align to TRBD1. CDR1 is SGHDT and CDR2 is YYEEEE in the germline V gene. V lost 3 bases to trimming and J lost 7 bases; unmatched junction nucleotides: 9. The CDR3 extends over 15 amino acids.

The chain links TRBV29-1 to TRBJ2-7; D gene unclear. This CDR3 region has 13 residues. The germline V gene encodes CDR1 SQVTM and CDR2 ANQGSEA. V lost 6 bases, J lost 0 bases, and 12 bases lay in between. The CDR3 DNA reads TGCAGCGTGTTGGGTGCCAGCTCCTACGAGCAGTACTTC. Its protein is CSVLGASSYEQYF.

In this sample, this clonotype turned up a few times. The chain links TRBV27 to TRBJ2-6; the match to TRBD2 covers 10 bases. Germline loops: CDR1 MNHEY, CDR2 SMNVEV (reference sequence). The CDR3 length is 19 residues. Losses at the gene ends were 5 bases for V and 2 bases for J; bases not matched to a gene: 12. The CDR3 region is CASSPSYGTSDTGANVLTF. The CDR3 DNA follows: TGTGCCAGCAGTCCCTCCTACGGGACTAGCGATACTGGGGCCAACGTCCTGACTTTC.

This clonotype was seen a few times. This chain links TRBV12-3 or TRBV12-4 with TRBJ2-7, with TRBD1 identical over 10 bases. The CDR3 has 15 amino acids. Unmatched junction bases numbered 8, after V lost 7 bases and J lost 2 bases. The CDR3 loop is CASNLPGTGAYEQYF. In DNA form, the CDR3 reads TGTGCCAGCAACCTCCCCGGGACAGGGGCCTACGAGCAGTACTTC.

The V call is TRBV5-1, the J call TRBJ2-2; D may be TRBD1 or TRBD2 (5 bases each). Germline-derived CDR1 and CDR2 are SGHRS and YFSETQ. The V end was cut by 4 bases, the J end by 3 bases, with 13 bases between. CDR3 size: 15 residues. The CDR3 region is CASSRDGAYTGELFF. DNA of the CDR3: TGCGCCAGCAGCAGGGACGGGGCTTACACCGGGGAGCTGTTTTTT. The complete variable domain, with remaining parts taken from reference TRBV5-1 and TRBJ2-2, reads KAGVTQTPRYLIKTRGQQVTLSCSPISGHRSVSWYQQTPGQGLQFLFEYFSETQRNKGNFPGRFSGRQFSNSRSEMNVSTLELGDSALYLCASSRDGAYTGELFFGEGSRLTVL.

This clonotype was picked up a small number of times. The chain recombines TRBV7-9 with TRBJ1-1; no clear D gene. The CDR3 is made up of 11 amino acids. With 5 bases removed from V and 9 bases from J, the gap between germline ends came to 10 bases. Germline CDR1 SEHNR, CDR2 FQNEAQ (reference sequence). The DNA for the CDR3 is TGTGCCAGCAGCAATAAGGAAAAAGCTTTCTTT. Amino acids: CASSNKEKAFF. Full variable domain (rest looked up from reference TRBV7-9 and TRBJ1-1): DTGVSQNPRHKITKRGQNVTFRCDPISEHNRLYWYRQTLGQGPEFLTYFQNEAQLEKSRLLSDRFSAERPKGSFSTLEIQRTEQGDSAMYLCASSNKEKAFFGQGTRLTVV.

This clonotype was found many times. The chain's CDR3 is CASSQTDNSPLHF. In DNA, the CDR3 is TGTGCCAGCAGCCAAACAGATAATTCACCCCTCCACTTT. The rearrangement joins TRBV3-1 to TRBJ1-6, with no clear D. The CDR3 has 13 amino acids. CDR1 and CDR2 (germline): LGHDT, YNNKEL (reference sequence). Trimming removed 2 bases at V and 5 bases at J, with 4 bases between.

The chain uses TRBV20-1 and TRBJ1-1, with D possibly matching TRBD1 (5 bases). Germline V gene lookup returns CDR1 DFQATT and CDR2 SNEGSKA (reference sequence). Trimming pared 3 bases from V and 0 bases from J, leaving 17 bases between. The CDR3 extends over 16 amino acids. CDR3 region: CSARHLTTDMNTEAFF. CDR3 DNA sequence: TGCAGTGCTAGGCACTTAACAACGGACATGAACACTGAAGCTTTCTTT.

This chain joins TRBV29-1 and TRBJ2-3; tentative D call: TRBD1 (6 bases). V was shortened by 8 bases and J by 0 bases, with 12 bases between the two germline ends. The CDR3 sequence is 13 residues long. Germline CDR1 reads SQVTM; CDR2 reads ANQGSEA. The CDR3 sequence is CSSGQPSTDTQYF. The DNA of the CDR3 is TGCAGCTCGGGACAACCTAGCACAGATACGCAGTATTTT.

The table lists this clonotype with a few counts. With a much larger clone just one base away, this may be a read error. Given the absence of the conserved phenylalanine or tryptophan at the CDR3 end, a read error is likely. The chain joins TRBV20-1 to TRBJ1-1; no definite D call. Germline CDR1 and CDR2: DFQATT and SNEGSKA (reference sequence). The CDR3 is 12 amino acids. Trimming took 6 bases from V and 1 from J, leaving 9 bases between them. The CDR3 DNA is TGCAGTGCCCGACCTGAGAACACTGAAGCTTTCTCT. Its protein is CSARPENTEAFS.

The chain has TRBV6-2 or TRBV6-3 and TRBJ2-1; 10 nucleotides align to TRBD2. Losses at the gene ends were 11 bases for V and 4 bases for J; bases not matched to a gene: 5. CDR3 size: 13 residues. CDR1 and CDR2 from the germline V gene are MNHEY and SVGEGT. The CDR3: CAASGRVYNEQFF. The CDR3 nucleotides read TGTGCCGCAAGCGGGAGGGTGTACAATGAGCAGTTCTTC.

The chain carries TRBV29-1 and TRBJ1-5; D remains ambiguous. The CDR3 is 12 amino acids. Germline V gene data show CDR1 as SQVTM and CDR2 as ANQGSEA. Trimming left V 7 bases short and J 2 bases short, with 9 bases between. The CDR3 coding sequence is TGCAGCGCCCAAGAGGGCAATCAGCCCCAGCATTTT. Translating gives CSAQEGNQPQHF.

This clonotype was observed at least ten times. V usage is TRBV27 and J usage is TRBJ1-5; 7 positions agree with TRBD1. CDR1 and CDR2 (germline): MNHEY, SMNVEV (reference sequence). There are 19 residues in the CDR3. The V and J ends lost 6 bases and 4 bases, in that order; junction bases with no gene match: 21. DNA of the CDR3: TGTGCCAGCAGCACACCCGGACAGGTAGCCAGAAGAGGGAATCAGCCCCAGCATTTT. This gives the protein CASSTPGQVARRGNQPQHF.